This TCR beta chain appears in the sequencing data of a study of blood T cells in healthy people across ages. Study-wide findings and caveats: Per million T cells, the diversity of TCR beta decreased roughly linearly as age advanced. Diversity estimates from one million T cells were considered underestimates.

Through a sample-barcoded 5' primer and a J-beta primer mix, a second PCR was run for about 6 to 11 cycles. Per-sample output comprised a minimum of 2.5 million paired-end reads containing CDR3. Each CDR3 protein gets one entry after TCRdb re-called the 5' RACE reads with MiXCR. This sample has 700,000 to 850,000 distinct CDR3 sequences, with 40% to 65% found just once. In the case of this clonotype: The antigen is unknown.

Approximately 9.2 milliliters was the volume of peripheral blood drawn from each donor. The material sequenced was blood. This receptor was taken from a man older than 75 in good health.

The CDR3 loop is CASTSGTSGTYEQYF. CDR3 bases: TGTGCCAGCACCTCCGGGACTAGCGGCACCTACGAGCAGTACTTC. The chain joins TRBV6-1 to TRBJ2-7, with 11 bases lining up with TRBD2. CDR3 length equals 15 residues. Per germline, CDR1 MNHNS and CDR2 SASEGT. With V trimmed by 7 bases and J by 2 bases, 7 bases remained unmatched.